Listed here is a single TCR beta chain. Other DNA sequences within the sample encode an identical CDR3. The table came from immunoSEQ multiplex PCR; TCRdb's copy has only in-frame clones and leaves some out. The sample carries 360,000 or so clones, about 92% recorded once. This sample is drawn from a study of blood T cell repertoires in COVID-19. This CDR3 has 16 amino acids. J was trimmed by 0 bases and V by 4 bases; bases with no gene match: 6. Germline assignment: CDR1 LGHDT and CDR2 YNNKEL (reference sequence). Sequenced sample: peripheral blood. The origin of this receptor is a woman aged 55-69 years with COVID-19, enrolled during active disease. This chain connects TRBV3-1 (or the pseudogene TRBV3-2) to TRBJ1-5; 7 bases align to TRBD1. The CDR3 here is CASSRGTANSNQPQHF. CDR3 sequence (DNA): TGTGCCAGCAGCCGAGGGACAGCTAATAGCAATCAGCCCCAGCATTTT.